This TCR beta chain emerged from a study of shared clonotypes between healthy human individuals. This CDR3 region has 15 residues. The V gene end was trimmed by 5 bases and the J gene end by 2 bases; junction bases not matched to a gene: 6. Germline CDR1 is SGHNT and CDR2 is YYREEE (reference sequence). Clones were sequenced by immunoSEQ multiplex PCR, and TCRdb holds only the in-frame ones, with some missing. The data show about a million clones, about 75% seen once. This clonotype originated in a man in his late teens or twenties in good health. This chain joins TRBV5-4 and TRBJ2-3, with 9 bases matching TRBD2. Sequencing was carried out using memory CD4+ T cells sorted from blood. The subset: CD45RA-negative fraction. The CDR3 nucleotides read TGTGCCAGCAGTTTTCCTAGCGGGGCCACAGATACGCAGTATTTT. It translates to CASSFPSGATDTQYF. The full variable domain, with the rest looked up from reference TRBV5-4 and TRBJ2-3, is ETGVTQSPTHLIKTRGQQVTLRCSSQSGHNTVSWYQQALGQGPQFIFQYYREEENGRGNFPPRFSGLQFPNYSSELNVNALELDDSALYLCASSFPSGATDTQYFGPGTRLTVL.